This T cell receptor beta chain was found in a study of TIL therapy for anti-PD-1-resistant metastatic lung cancer. The libraries were made with immunoSEQ v3. Clones were sequenced by immunoSEQ multiplex PCR, and TCRdb holds only the in-frame ones, with some missing. The sample shows roughly 58,000 clones, roughly 77% of them seen only once. This CDR3 contains 14 residues. Per the germline V gene, CDR1 is MNHEY and CDR2 is SMNVEV (reference sequence). V was shortened by 2 bases and J by 3 bases, with 9 bases between the two germline ends. Regarding time point: pre-treatment sample, taken before nivolumab and TIL therapy.

The sequence came from a person between 25 and 79 years old with non-small cell lung cancer. The chain has TRBV27 and TRBJ2-3, with D perhaps TRBD1 (5 bases). The starting material was blood, obtained at baseline. The CDR3 protein is CASSLVGATDTQYF. The CDR3 bases are TGTGCCAGCAGTTTAGTAGGGGCTACAGATACGCAGTATTTT.